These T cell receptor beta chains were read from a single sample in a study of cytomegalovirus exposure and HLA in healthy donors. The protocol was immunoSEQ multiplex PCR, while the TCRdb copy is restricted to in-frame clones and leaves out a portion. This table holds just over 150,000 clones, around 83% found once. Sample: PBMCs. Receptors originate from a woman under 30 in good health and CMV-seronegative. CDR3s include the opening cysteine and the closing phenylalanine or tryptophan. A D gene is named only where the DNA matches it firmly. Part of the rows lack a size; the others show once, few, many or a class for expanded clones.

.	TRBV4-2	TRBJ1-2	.	TGTGCCAGCAGCCATCAGGAAGCCGGGACATTCGATGGCTACACCTTC	CASSHQEAGTFDGYTF
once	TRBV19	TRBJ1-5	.	TGTGCCAGTAACCGTCTCGGGAGCAATCAGCCCCAGCATTTT	CASNRLGSNQPQHF
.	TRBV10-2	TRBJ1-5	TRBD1	TGCGCCAGCAGTGAGTCAGACAGGGCCCTACGGCGGCAGCCCCAGCATTTT	CASSESDRALRRQPQHF
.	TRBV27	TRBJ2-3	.	TGTGCCAGCAGTTTATGGGCAGGCACAGATACGCAGTATTTT	CASSLWAGTDTQYF
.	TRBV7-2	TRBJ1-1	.	TGTGCCAGCAGTCTTCTAACCCTGAGGACTGAAGCTTTCTTT	CASSLLTLRTEAFF
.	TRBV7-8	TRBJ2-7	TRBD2	TGTGCCAGCGAGGGGACTAGCGGGATTCCCTACGAGCAGTACTTC	CASEGTSGIPYEQYF
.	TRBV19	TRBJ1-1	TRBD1	TGTGCCAGTCAATCTCCGGACAGGACATTGAACACTGAAGCTTTCTTT	CASQSPDRTLNTEAFF
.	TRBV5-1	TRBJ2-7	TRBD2	TGCGCCAGCAGCCCTGGGGAGGGGCCCCTAATAGTCCACGAGCAGTACTTC	CASSPGEGPLIVHEQYF
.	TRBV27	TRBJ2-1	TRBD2	TGTGCCAGCGAAGGGACGGCCGGGACTAGCGGGATTGCCAATGAGCAGTTCTTC	CASEGTAGTSGIANEQFF
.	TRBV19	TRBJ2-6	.	TGTGCCAGCCGACAGGCCTCTGGGGCCAACGTCCTGACTTTC	CASRQASGANVLTF
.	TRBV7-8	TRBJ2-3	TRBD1	TGTGCCAGCAGCCTCCGGACAGGAAGCACAGATACGCAGTATTTT	CASSLRTGSTDTQYF
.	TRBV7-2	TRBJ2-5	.	TGTGCCAGCAGCTGGATGGAGGGGGAGACCCAGTACTTC	CASSWMEGETQYF
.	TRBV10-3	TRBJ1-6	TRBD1	TGTGCCATCAGTGAGGGACAGGGCTACTCCTATAATTCACCCCTCCACTTT	CAISEGQGYSYNSPLHF
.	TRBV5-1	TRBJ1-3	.	TGCGCCAGCAGCCAAACGGCGGGGACCGGAAACACCATATATTTT	CASSQTAGTGNTIYF
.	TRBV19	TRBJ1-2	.	TGTGCCAGCAACCGGGACACAGGATATGGCTACACCTTC	CASNRDTGYGYTF
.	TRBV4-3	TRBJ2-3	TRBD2	TGCGCCAGCAGCCAAGAGAGCGGGGCTACTTTATATACGCAGTATTTT	CASSQESGATLYTQYF
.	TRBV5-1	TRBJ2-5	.	TGCGCCAGCAGCTTCGGGGGACAGCAAGAGACCCAGTACTTC	CASSFGGQQETQYF
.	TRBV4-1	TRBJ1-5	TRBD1	TGCGCCAGCAGCCCTTTCTCACAGGGGGGGAGGCAGCCCCAGCATTTT	CASSPFSQGGRQPQHF
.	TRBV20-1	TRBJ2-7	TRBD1	TGCAGTGCTAGAGCGGGACAGTTCTCGTACTTC	CSARAGQFSYF
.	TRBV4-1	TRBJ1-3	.	TGCGCCAGCAGCCCGCAGGGAACGGGAGCTGGAAACACCATATATTTT	CASSPQGTGAGNTIYF
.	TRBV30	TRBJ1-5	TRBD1	TGTGCCTGGAGCCAGGACAGGTATGGCAATCAGCCCCAGCATTTT	CAWSQDRYGNQPQHF
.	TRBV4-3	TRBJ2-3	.	TGCGCCAGCAGCCGGGGGAGCGGGACACGCACAGATACGCAGTATTTT	CASSRGSGTRTDTQYF
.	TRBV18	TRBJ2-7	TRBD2	TGTGCCAGCTCACCAGGAGCTAGCGGCAACTACGAGCAGTACTTC	CASSPGASGNYEQYF
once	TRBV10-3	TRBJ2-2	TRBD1	TGTGCCATCAGCGCTCAGGGGGATGTAACCGGGGAGCTGTTTTTT	CAISAQGDVTGELFF
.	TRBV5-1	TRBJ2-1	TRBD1	TGCGCCAGCAGCTTGGCCCTTGGGGACAGGGGATACAATGAGCAGTTCTTC	CASSLALGDRGYNEQFF
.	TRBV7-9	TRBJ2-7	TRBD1	TGTGCCAGCAGCGTAGACAGGGTAAGCTCCTACGAGCAGTACTTC	CASSVDRVSSYEQYF
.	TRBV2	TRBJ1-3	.	TGTGCCAGCAGTACAACAGGGATACTCTCTGGAAACACCATATATTTT	CASSTTGILSGNTIYF
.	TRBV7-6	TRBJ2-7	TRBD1	TGTGCCAGCAGCTTCGCCGGGACAGTACGCGAGCAGTACTTC	CASSFAGTVREQYF
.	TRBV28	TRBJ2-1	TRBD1	TGTGCCAGCAGTGAGTTCGTTGTTCGGGACAGGGAGACCTACAATGAGCAGTTCTTC	CASSEFVVRDRETYNEQFF